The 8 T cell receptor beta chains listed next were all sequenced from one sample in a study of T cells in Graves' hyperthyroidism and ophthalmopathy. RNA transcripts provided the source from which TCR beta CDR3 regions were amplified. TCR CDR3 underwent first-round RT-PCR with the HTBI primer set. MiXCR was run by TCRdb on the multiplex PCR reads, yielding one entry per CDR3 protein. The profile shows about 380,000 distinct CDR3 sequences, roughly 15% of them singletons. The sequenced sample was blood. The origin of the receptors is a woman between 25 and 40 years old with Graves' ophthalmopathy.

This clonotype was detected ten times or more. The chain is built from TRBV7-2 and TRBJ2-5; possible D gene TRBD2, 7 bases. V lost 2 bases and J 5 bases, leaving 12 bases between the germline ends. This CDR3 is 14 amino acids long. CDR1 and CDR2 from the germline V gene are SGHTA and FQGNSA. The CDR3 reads CASSLRGGLETQYF. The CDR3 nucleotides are TGTGCCAGCAGCTTAAGGGGGGGCCTGGAGACCCAGTACTTC. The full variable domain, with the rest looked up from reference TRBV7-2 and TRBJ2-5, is GAGVSQSPSNKVTEKGKDVELRCDPISGHTALYWYRQSLGQGLEFLIYFQGNSAPDKSGLPSDRFSAERTGGSVSTLTIQRTQQEDSAVYLCASSLRGGLETQYFGPGTRLLVL.

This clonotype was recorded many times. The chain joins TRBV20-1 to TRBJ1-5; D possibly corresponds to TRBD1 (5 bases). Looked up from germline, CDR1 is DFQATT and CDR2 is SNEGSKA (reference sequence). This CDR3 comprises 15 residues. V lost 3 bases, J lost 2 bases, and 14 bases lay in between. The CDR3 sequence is CSASGRQGGNQPQHF. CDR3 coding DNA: TGCAGTGCTAGTGGTCGGCAGGGAGGCAATCAGCCCCAGCATTTT.

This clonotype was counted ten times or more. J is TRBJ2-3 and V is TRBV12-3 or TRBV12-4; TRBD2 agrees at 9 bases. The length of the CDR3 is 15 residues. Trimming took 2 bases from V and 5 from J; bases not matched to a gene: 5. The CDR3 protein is CASSLRRGGLDTQYF. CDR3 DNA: TGTGCCAGCAGTTTAAGGCGGGGGGGCCTAGATACGCAGTATTTT.

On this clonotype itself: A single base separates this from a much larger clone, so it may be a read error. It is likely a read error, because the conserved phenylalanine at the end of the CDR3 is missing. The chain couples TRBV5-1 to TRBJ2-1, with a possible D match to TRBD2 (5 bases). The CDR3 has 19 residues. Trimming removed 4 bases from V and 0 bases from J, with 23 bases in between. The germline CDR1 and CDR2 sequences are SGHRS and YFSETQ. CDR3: CASSKLGGPILSSYNEQFS. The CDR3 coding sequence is TGCGCCAGCAGCAAGCTGGGCGGGCCTATCTTAAGCTCCTACAATGAGCAGTTCTCC.

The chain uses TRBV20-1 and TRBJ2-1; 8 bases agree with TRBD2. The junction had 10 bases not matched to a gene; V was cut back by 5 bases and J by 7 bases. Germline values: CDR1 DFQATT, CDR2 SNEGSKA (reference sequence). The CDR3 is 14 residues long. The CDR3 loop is CSAELAAGANEQFF. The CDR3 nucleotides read TGCAGTGCTGAACTAGCGGCGGGGGCTAATGAGCAGTTCTTC.

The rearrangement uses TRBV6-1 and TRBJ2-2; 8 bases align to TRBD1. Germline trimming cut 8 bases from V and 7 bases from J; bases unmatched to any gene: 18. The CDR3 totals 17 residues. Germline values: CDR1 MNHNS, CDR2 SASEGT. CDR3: CASAFLSQQGAGGELFF. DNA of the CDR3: TGTGCCAGCGCGTTTCTCTCTCAGCAGGGGGCAGGCGGGGAGCTGTTTTTT.

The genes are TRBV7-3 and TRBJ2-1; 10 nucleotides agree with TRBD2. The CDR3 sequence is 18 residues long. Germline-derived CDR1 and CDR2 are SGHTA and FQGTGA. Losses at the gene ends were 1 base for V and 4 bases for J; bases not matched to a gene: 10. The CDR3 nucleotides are TGTGCCAGCAGCTTAAGAGGGGCTAGCGGGGGCCATTACAATGAGCAGTTCTTC. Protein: CASSLRGASGGHYNEQFF.

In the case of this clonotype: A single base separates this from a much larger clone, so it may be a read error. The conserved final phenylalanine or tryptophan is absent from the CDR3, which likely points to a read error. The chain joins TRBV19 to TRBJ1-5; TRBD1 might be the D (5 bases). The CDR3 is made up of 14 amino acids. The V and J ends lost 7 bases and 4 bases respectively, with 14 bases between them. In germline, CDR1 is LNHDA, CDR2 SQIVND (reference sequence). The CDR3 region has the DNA TGTGCCAGTATGGGCAGGGAATCTAATCAGCCCCAGCATTCT. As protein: CASMGRESNQPQHS.